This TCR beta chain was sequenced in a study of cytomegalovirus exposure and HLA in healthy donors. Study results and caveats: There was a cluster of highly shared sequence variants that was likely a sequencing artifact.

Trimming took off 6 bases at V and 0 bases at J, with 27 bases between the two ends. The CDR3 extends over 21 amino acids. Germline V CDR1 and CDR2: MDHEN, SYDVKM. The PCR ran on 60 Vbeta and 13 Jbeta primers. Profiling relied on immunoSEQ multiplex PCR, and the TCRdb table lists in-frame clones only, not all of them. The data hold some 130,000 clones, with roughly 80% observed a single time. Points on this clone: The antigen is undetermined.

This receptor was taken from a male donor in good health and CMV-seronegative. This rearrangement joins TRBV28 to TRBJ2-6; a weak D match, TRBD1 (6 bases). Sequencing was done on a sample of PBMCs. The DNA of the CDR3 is TGTGCCAGCAGCTACACTAGAGGCGGGTTGACAGGAAGCTCTGGGGCCAACGTCCTGACTTTC. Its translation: CASSYTRGGLTGSSGANVLTF.